This T cell receptor (beta chain) derives from a study of cytomegalovirus exposure and HLA in healthy donors. As for the study in general: The roughly 120 million unique TCR beta sequences, from approximately 170 million T cells, were found by an earlier analysis.

Regarding the study as a whole: Donor immune exposure was known only as CMV serostatus. Associated with cytomegalovirus, according to the listing, were 150 to 200 TCR beta chains.

With 60 Vbeta and 13 Jbeta primers, the PCR was carried out. Sequencing was performed with immunoSEQ multiplex PCR; in TCRdb, only in-frame clones are kept and a portion is missing. The sample shows around 250,000 clones, approximately 81% of them seen only once. For this clone: Its antigen is unidentified. Its ends do not fully match the called genes, so a read error is possible.

This clonotype was sampled from a woman aged 55-69 years in good health and CMV-seropositive. Sequencing was done on a sample of PBMCs.

Written as DNA, the CDR3 is TGTTCCAGCAGCCTATATCTCGAGCAGTTCTTC. Protein product: CSSSLYLEQFF. This chain connects TRBV7-9 to TRBJ2-1; D gene unclear. Germline loops: CDR1 SEHNR, CDR2 FQNEAQ (reference sequence). CDR3 length equals 11 residues.